The 28 T cell receptor beta chains reported below all come from one sample, sequenced in a study of response to subunit inactivated influenza vaccine. TCRdb reanalysed the RT-PCR reads using MiXCR and keeps one entry per CDR3 protein. Of around 750,000 distinct CDR3 sequences listed, over 20% are singletons. The source was PBMCs from blood, collected roughly 5 days after vaccination. These TCRs come from a man aged 45 to 65 who received an inactivated influenza vaccine.

In its sample, this clonotype was seen a few times. The rearrangement uses TRBV4-3 and TRBJ2-5, with D unresolved. This CDR3 has 13 amino acids. V was shortened by 1 base and J by 4 bases, with 7 bases between the two germline ends. Germline CDR1 reads LGHNA; CDR2 reads YSLEER. CDR3 in amino acids: CASSQVRRETQYF. DNA for the CDR3: TGCGCCAGCAGCCAAGTCAGAAGAGAGACCCAGTACTTC.

The gene calls are TRBV5-5 and TRBJ2-5; 12 bases line up with TRBD1. V shed 0 bases, J shed 5 bases, and the junction held 5 bases outside the gene matches. In germline, CDR1 is SGHKS, CDR2 YYEKEE (reference sequence). The CDR3 sequence is 16 residues long. CDR3 DNA: TGTGCCAGCAGCTTGGCAGGGACAGGGGGCCGCGAGACCCAGTACTTC. Its protein product is CASSLAGTGGRETQYF.

The chain employs TRBV7-2 and TRBJ1-5; D is perhaps TRBD1 (5 bases). Germline V lookup: CDR1 SGHTA, CDR2 FQGNSA. Trimming removed 4 bases at V and 5 bases at J, with 15 bases between. This CDR3 has 15 residues. DNA for the CDR3: TGTGCCAGCAGCTCTACAGGTGGCATCGATCAGCCCCAGCATTTT. Its protein is CASSSTGGIDQPQHF. Drawing the rest from reference TRBV7-2 and TRBJ1-5, the complete variable domain is GAGVSQSPSNKVTEKGKDVELRCDPISGHTALYWYRQSLGQGLEFLIYFQGNSAPDKSGLPSDRFSAERTGGSVSTLTIQRTQQEDSAVYLCASSSTGGIDQPQHFGDGTRLSIL.

The rearrangement links TRBV7-9 to TRBJ1-2; TRBD1 aligns across 7 bases. This CDR3 contains 16 residues. V lost 6 bases, J lost 2 bases, and 12 bases stayed unmatched. Germline-derived CDR1 and CDR2 are SEHNR and FQNEAQ (reference sequence). CDR3 bases: TGTGCCAGCAGGCCGGAAGGGGGCCGGGGAAACTATGGCTACACCTTC. It yields the protein CASRPEGGRGNYGYTF. Full variable domain (remainder filled in from reference TRBV7-9 and TRBJ1-2): DTGVSQNPRHKITKRGQNVTFRCDPISEHNRLYWYRQTLGQGPEFLTYFQNEAQLEKSRLLSDRFSAERPKGSFSTLEIQRTEQGDSAMYLCASRPEGGRGNYGYTFGSGTRLTVV.

This clonotype was picked up a small number of times. CDR3 nucleotide sequence: TGTGCCAGCAGTTACGCAGGGACAGGGGGGCTCAATGAGCAGTTCTTC. Its translation is CASSYAGTGGLNEQFF. The V gene is TRBV6-2 or TRBV6-3, the J gene TRBJ2-1; 11 bases align to TRBD1. This CDR3 is built from 16 residues. V lost 2 bases to trimming and J lost 6 bases; unmatched junction nucleotides: 6. Germline V gives CDR1 MNHEY, CDR2 SVGEGT.

This clonotype came up a few times. The chain employs TRBV5-5 and TRBJ2-1, with D tentatively TRBD1 (5 bases). Looked up from germline, CDR1 is SGHKS and CDR2 is YYEKEE (reference sequence). The CDR3 runs 16 residues. Trimming removed 0 bases at V and 2 bases at J, with 12 bases between. This CDR3 is CASSLVGQGAYNEQFF. The CDR3 nucleotides read TGTGCCAGCAGCTTGGTTGGGCAGGGCGCCTACAATGAGCAGTTCTTC.

This clonotype was counted a few times. The J gene is TRBJ2-1, the V gene TRBV5-1, with 12 bases that match TRBD1. The CDR3 loop spans 14 amino acids. Germline values: CDR1 SGHRS, CDR2 YFSETQ. With V trimmed by 3 bases and J by 9 bases, 4 bases remained unmatched. CDR3 protein: CASSWGTGGGEQFF. The DNA of the CDR3 is TGCGCCAGCAGCTGGGGGACAGGGGGCGGTGAGCAGTTCTTC.

This clonotype has a handful of counts. The chain has TRBV10-3 and TRBJ2-7; D is ambiguous. CDR3 length: 14 amino acids. The V and J ends lost 4 bases and 4 bases respectively, with 14 bases between them. Germline-derived CDR1 and CDR2 are ENHRY and SYGVKD. CDR3 amino acids: CAISAVAHDYEQYF. CDR3 sequence (DNA): TGTGCCATCAGTGCAGTCGCACACGATTACGAGCAGTACTTC.

V gene TRBV24-1 combines with J gene TRBJ2-1; maybe TRBD2 (6 bases). Germline CDR1 is KGHDR and CDR2 is SFDVKD. V shed 2 bases and J shed 10 bases, with 11 bases lying between them. The CDR3 totals 13 residues. CDR3 loop: CATSDSSVREQFF. The CDR3 DNA follows: TGTGCCACCAGTGATTCTAGCGTCCGGGAGCAGTTCTTC.

The chain recombines TRBV7-2 with TRBJ1-2; D gene ambiguous. CDR1 and CDR2 (germline): SGHTA, FQGNSA. CDR3 length: 13 amino acids. Trimming shortened V by 2 bases and J by 6 bases, and 10 bases separated the two germline ends. CDR3 coding DNA: TGTGCCAGCAGCTTAACGAGGGAGAATGGCTACACCTTC. Protein product: CASSLTRENGYTF. The whole variable domain, remainder taken from reference TRBV7-2 and TRBJ1-2, is GAGVSQSPSNKVTEKGKDVELRCDPISGHTALYWYRQSLGQGLEFLIYFQGNSAPDKSGLPSDRFSAERTGGSVSTLTIQRTQQEDSAVYLCASSLTRENGYTFGSGTRLTVV.

The rearrangement links TRBV29-1 to TRBJ2-2; TRBD2 matches at 9 bases. Germline V lookup: CDR1 SQVTM, CDR2 ANQGSEA. CDR3 length: 16 residues. Germline trimming cut 4 bases from V and 0 bases from J; bases unmatched to any gene: 6. The CDR3 is CSVANLAGTNTGELFF. The CDR3 nucleotides are TGCAGCGTTGCAAATCTAGCGGGGACGAACACCGGGGAGCTGTTTTTT.

The chain links TRBV2 to TRBJ2-7, with D hard to call. CDR1 is SNHLY, CDR2 FYNNEI, per germline. Trimming shortened V by 1 base and J by 8 bases, and 6 bases separated the two germline ends. The CDR3 is 11 residues long. The CDR3 is CASSEGGKQYF. CDR3 DNA: TGTGCCAGCAGTGAAGGGGGAAAGCAGTACTTC.

The table lists this clonotype with a few counts. The V and J genes are TRBV7-2 and TRBJ2-7; 13 bases line up with TRBD2. V shed 6 bases, J shed 2 bases, and the junction held 7 bases outside the gene matches. The CDR3 runs to 16 residues. Germline V gives CDR1 SGHTA, CDR2 FQGNSA. Here the CDR3 reads CASSLSTSGRTYEQYF. The CDR3, as DNA: TGTGCCAGCAGTCTATCGACTAGCGGGAGGACCTACGAGCAGTACTTC.

This clonotype was detected many times. This chain connects TRBV11-2 to TRBJ2-3; 7 bases fit TRBD2. The germline gives CDR1 SGHAT, CDR2 FQNNGV. CDR3 length: 15 residues. The ends lost 3 bases at V and 1 base at J; junction bases unmatched: 4. The CDR3, as DNA: TGTGCCAGCAGCTTGGCGGGAGTGGGCACAGATACGCAGTATTTT. This translates into CASSLAGVGTDTQYF.

This clonotype was seen a single time. V usage is TRBV12-3 or TRBV12-4 and J usage is TRBJ1-5, with a tentative D call TRBD1 (6 bases). Trimming shortened V by 3 bases and J by 7 bases, and 13 bases separated the two germline ends. The CDR3 has 14 residues. CDR3 protein: CASSFSGAGQPQHF. The CDR3, as DNA: TGTGCCAGCAGTTTCTCGGGGGCTGGGCAGCCCCAGCATTTT.

This clonotype was observed a handful of times. The V gene is TRBV7-8, the J gene TRBJ2-1; D may be TRBD2 (5 bases). CDR1 is SGHVS and CDR2 is FQNEAQ in the germline V gene. The V gene lost 2 bases and the J gene lost 9 bases, with 11 bases spanning the gap. CDR3 length equals 13 residues. The CDR3 spells CASSLWRSGEQFF. The CDR3 DNA reads as TGTGCCAGCAGCTTATGGCGGAGCGGTGAGCAGTTCTTC.

The chain recombines TRBV4-3 with TRBJ2-5; D is ambiguous. Germline V gene data show CDR1 as LGHNA and CDR2 as YSLEER. V lost 0 bases and J lost 5, with 13 bases in between. The CDR3 contains 15 residues. CDR3 loop: CASSQDFMGRETQYF. CDR3 nucleotide sequence: TGCGCCAGCAGCCAAGATTTTATGGGAAGGGAGACCCAGTACTTC.

V is TRBV20-1 and J is TRBJ1-4; D is possibly TRBD1 (5 bases). Germline CDR1 reads DFQATT; CDR2 reads SNEGSKA (reference sequence). V gave up 5 bases and J gave up 5 bases, with 15 bases separating them. CDR3 length equals 14 residues. CDR3 bases: TGCAGTGCTGCCACCCCGGGACGGAATGAAAAACTGTTTTTT. Protein: CSAATPGRNEKLFF.

This clonotype was seen a single time. This chain uses TRBV5-1 with TRBJ1-1; TRBD1 agrees at 7 bases. The germline gives CDR1 SGHRS, CDR2 YFSETQ. This CDR3 is built from 16 residues. V was pared by 5 bases and J by 1 base, with 11 bases of the junction left unmatched. The CDR3 is CASRPPYRGRNTEAFF. The CDR3 coding sequence is TGCGCCAGCAGACCTCCTTACAGGGGTAGGAACACTGAAGCTTTCTTT. Filled out from reference TRBV5-1 and TRBJ1-1, the complete variable domain reads KAGVTQTPRYLIKTRGQQVTLSCSPISGHRSVSWYQQTPGQGLQFLFEYFSETQRNKGNFPGRFSGRQFSNSRSEMNVSTLELGDSALYLCASRPPYRGRNTEAFFGQGTRLTVV.

CDR3 bases: TGTGCCAGCAGCATTAAGGTGGGTCAGAACACTGAAGCTTTCTTT. Encoded protein: CASSIKVGQNTEAFF. The rearrangement joins TRBV7-2 to TRBJ1-1; unclear D gene. With 5 bases removed from V and 1 base from J, the gap between germline ends came to 14 bases. The CDR3 totals 15 residues. Germline V gene sequence: CDR1 SGHTA, CDR2 FQGNSA.

Only a few counts were recorded for this clonotype. V usage is TRBV4-1 and J usage is TRBJ2-1; maybe TRBD2 (7 bases). CDR1 MGHRA and CDR2 YSYEKL come from the germline V gene. Trimming removed 4 bases from V and 5 bases from J, with 18 bases in between. CDR3 length: 16 residues. CDR3 bases: TGCGCCAGCAGCCTTCTCGGGGGGCGGAGGGACAATGAGCAGTTCTTC. It codes for CASSLLGGRRDNEQFF.

This clonotype has just a few counts. The chain joins TRBV20-1 to TRBJ2-1; 9 bases align to TRBD2. This CDR3 region has 14 residues. The V and J ends lost 6 bases and 5 bases, in that order; junction bases with no gene match: 8. Germline values: CDR1 DFQATT, CDR2 SNEGSKA (reference sequence). CDR3 bases: TGCAGTGCCCAACTAGCGGGTTATAACAATGAGCAGTTCTTC. Residues: CSAQLAGYNNEQFF.

This CDR3 reads CASSLLLAGVDTQYF. The CDR3 DNA sequence: TGTGCCAGCAGCTTATTACTAGCGGGAGTAGATACGCAGTATTTT. The rearrangement links TRBV7-3 to TRBJ2-3; TRBD2 aligns across 11 bases. After removal of 2 bases from V and 5 bases from J, the junction contained 3 bases not matched to a gene. The CDR3 sequence is 15 residues long. CDR1 and CDR2 from the germline V gene are SGHTA and FQGTGA.

This clonotype was seen a few times. The chain recombines TRBV7-2 with TRBJ1-6, with a possible D match to TRBD1 (6 bases). Looked up from germline, CDR1 is SGHTA and CDR2 is FQGNSA. V was clipped by 3 bases and J by 9 bases, with 12 bases between them. The CDR3 has 14 residues. The DNA for the CDR3 is TGTGCCAGCAGCTTTGAGGGGGGTGGTTCACCCCTCCACTTT. Translating gives CASSFEGGGSPLHF.

The chain joins TRBV11-3 to TRBJ2-5; no clear D. V lost 5 bases and J lost 0, with 10 bases in between. Germline CDR1 and CDR2: SGHNT and YENEEA. The CDR3 extends over 14 amino acids. The CDR3: CASSARGYQETQYF. CDR3 in DNA: TGTGCCAGCAGCGCGAGAGGATACCAAGAGACCCAGTACTTC.

This clonotype has just a few counts. This chain links TRBV29-1 with TRBJ2-3; 7 bases line up with TRBD2. The CDR3 covers 14 residues. CDR1 SQVTM and CDR2 ANQGSEA come from the germline V gene. V lost 6 bases and J lost 1; bases outside the gene matches: 7. The CDR3 sequence is CSVGGGPGTDTQYF. The CDR3 nucleotides read TGCAGCGTGGGGGGGGGTCCCGGCACAGATACGCAGTATTTT.

V usage is TRBV5-6 and J usage is TRBJ2-3; 12 bases align to TRBD2. CDR3 length: 14 residues. From germline, CDR1 is SGHDT and CDR2 YYEEEE. The J segment lost 6 bases and the V segment lost 7 bases, leaving 6 bases of the junction unmatched. CDR3 sequence reads: CASSGLAGIDTQYF. The DNA of the CDR3 is TGTGCCAGCTCCGGACTAGCGGGGATTGATACGCAGTATTTT. Full variable domain (remainder filled in from reference TRBV5-6 and TRBJ2-3): DAGVTQSPTHLIKTRGQQVTLRCSPKSGHDTVSWYQQALGQGPQFIFQYYEEEERQRGNFPDRFSGHQFPNYSSELNVNALLLGDSALYLCASSGLAGIDTQYFGPGTRLTVL.

This chain links TRBV9 with TRBJ2-5; D perhaps matches TRBD2 (6 bases). The V end lost 0 bases, the J end lost 4 bases, and 16 bases lay between the germline ends. The V gene's germline CDR1 is SGDLS and CDR2 YYNGEE. The CDR3 is made up of 16 amino acids. The CDR3 nucleotides read TGTGCCAGCAGCGTAGGGGGATGGAGGGCGTCAGAGACCCAGTACTTC. This encodes CASSVGGWRASETQYF.